These 15 T cell receptor beta chains came from one sample sequenced in a study of CD8 T cells in ankylosing spondylitis. Study findings and constraints: Blood from ankylosing spondylitis patients appeared to carry a characteristic roughly 8-variant TCR beta motif.

TCRdb ran MiXCR on the 5' RACE reads and lists one entry per CDR3 protein. Of about 220,000 distinct CDR3 sequences in the sample, roughly 18% were seen once. What these receptors recognize is not known. Sequenced input: blood, either unsorted or a sorted T cell fraction (not recorded which). These receptors were collected from a male donor with ankylosing spondylitis.

At least ten counts were recorded for this clonotype. The J gene is TRBJ2-7, the V gene TRBV27; 8 bases line up with TRBD2. The CDR3 runs 15 residues. Germline V gene lookup returns CDR1 MNHEY and CDR2 SMNVEV (reference sequence). V lost 2 bases, J lost 0 bases, and 3 bases stayed unmatched. CDR3 protein: CASSLSGGPSYEQYF. The CDR3 DNA is TGTGCCAGCAGTTTAAGCGGGGGACCCTCCTACGAGCAGTACTTC.

In its sample, this clonotype was seen a few times. J is TRBJ2-7 and V is TRBV11-2; tentative D call: TRBD2 (7 bases). Germline V gene sequence: CDR1 SGHAT, CDR2 FQNNGV. The CDR3 totals 15 residues. V was pared by 0 bases and J by 3 bases, with 12 bases between. CDR3 protein: CASSLEAGANYEQYF. The CDR3 bases are TGTGCCAGCAGCTTAGAGGCGGGGGCTAACTACGAGCAGTACTTC.

This clonotype has just a few counts. V is TRBV5-1 and J is TRBJ2-7; D is unclear. V was trimmed by 0 bases and J by 2 bases, leaving 12 bases between them. Germline CDR1 is SGHRS and CDR2 is YFSETQ. The CDR3 sequence is 15 residues long. The CDR3 is CASSLAGGFPYEQYF. The CDR3 DNA follows: TGCGCCAGCAGCTTGGCCGGTGGGTTCCCCTACGAGCAGTACTTC.

This chain uses TRBV12-3 or TRBV12-4 with TRBJ2-3, with TRBD2 as a possible D gene (5 bases). The CDR3 sequence is 13 residues long. V lost 2 bases and J lost 5, with 8 bases in between. CDR3 in amino acids: CASSLPAGDTQYF. For the CDR3, the DNA is TGTGCCAGCAGTTTACCGGCGGGAGATACGCAGTATTTT.

This clonotype has at least ten counts. The chain uses TRBV29-1 and TRBJ2-7; 10 nucleotides match TRBD1. V lost 5 bases, J lost 5 bases, and 3 bases stayed unmatched. The length of the CDR3 is 12 residues. Per germline, CDR1 SQVTM and CDR2 ANQGSEA. The CDR3, as DNA: TGCAGCGTTCGGACAGGGGGTCACGAGCAGTACTTC. Residues: CSVRTGGHEQYF.

This sequence joins TRBV19 and TRBJ2-1; 10 bases are a match to TRBD1. Germline CDR1 and CDR2: LNHDA and SQIVND (reference sequence). This CDR3 is 14 amino acids long. V gave up 3 bases and J gave up 9 bases; unmatched junction bases: 5. The CDR3 region is CASSIGQGVTEQFF. In DNA, the CDR3 is TGTGCCAGTAGTATCGGACAGGGGGTGACTGAGCAGTTCTTC.

This chain uses TRBV12-3 or TRBV12-4 with TRBJ1-2; D is unresolved. V gave up 4 bases and J gave up 6 bases, with 15 bases separating them. The CDR3 has 14 residues. The CDR3 protein is CASSSPQVSHGYTF. CDR3 bases: TGTGCCAGCAGTTCCCCGCAGGTATCCCATGGCTACACCTTC.

The rearrangement links TRBV28 to TRBJ2-1, with 12 bases lining up with TRBD2. Trimming at V came to 6 bases and at J to 8 bases, leaving 11 bases not matched to a gene. This CDR3 spans 16 amino acids. Germline V CDR1 and CDR2: MDHEN, SYDVKM. CDR3 nucleotide sequence: TGTGCCAGCAGCTTCCGGACTAGCGGGATAGTCGATGAGCAGTTCTTC. It translates to CASSFRTSGIVDEQFF.

The V and J genes are TRBV4-1 and TRBJ1-5, with D tentatively TRBD1 (5 bases). Germline CDR1 reads MGHRA; CDR2 reads YSYEKL. CDR3 size: 15 residues. V lost 4 bases to trimming and J lost 6 bases, with 16 bases between them. CDR3: CASSPGPGGAQPQHF. In nucleotides, the CDR3 is TGCGCCAGCAGCCCGGGGCCTGGGGGTGCTCAGCCCCAGCATTTT.

This clonotype has just a few counts. The V gene is TRBV30, the J gene TRBJ2-2, with unresolved D. This CDR3 has 12 amino acids. The V gene's germline CDR1 is GTSNPN and CDR2 SVGIG (reference sequence). Between the trimmed V and J ends, which lost 1 base and 4 bases, there was a span of 4 bases. The CDR3 DNA sequence: TGTGCCTGGAGTGGAGGCACCGGGGAGCTGTTTTTT. Amino acids: CAWSGGTGELFF.

The sample holds a few counts of this clonotype. The J gene is TRBJ2-2, the V gene TRBV7-6, with D perhaps TRBD1 (6 bases). Deletions cut 2 bases from V and 6 bases from J, with 13 bases between. Germline CDR1 SGHVS, CDR2 FNYEAQ. The CDR3 has 15 residues. The CDR3 DNA is TGTGCCAGCAGCTTACGTTTTGGGGGCGCCGGGGAGCTGTTTTTT. Amino acid sequence: CASSLRFGGAGELFF.

This clonotype was seen more than once but under ten times. V gene TRBV20-1 combines with J gene TRBJ1-2; a weak D match, TRBD1 (6 bases). V was cut by 3 bases and J by 5 bases, with 19 bases left in between. Germline V gene sequence: CDR1 DFQATT, CDR2 SNEGSKA (reference sequence). This CDR3 has 15 residues. The CDR3 DNA is TGCAGTGCTAGGGATTCGCAGGGGAATTGGTATGGCTACACCTTC. Protein product: CSARDSQGNWYGYTF.

This clonotype was found many times. V and J are TRBV12-3 or TRBV12-4 and TRBJ2-7; TRBD1 might be the D (6 bases). CDR3 size: 14 residues. V dropped 3 bases and J dropped 2 bases, with 11 bases sitting between them. As DNA, the CDR3 is TGTGCCAGCAGTTTTGGGGGCGGTCCCTACGAGCAGTACTTC. It translates to CASSFGGGPYEQYF.

The rearrangement joins TRBV20-1 to TRBJ1-2; 8 positions agree with TRBD1. V shed 4 bases, J shed 11 bases, and the junction held 15 bases outside the gene matches. The CDR3 is 14 amino acids. Germline CDR1 DFQATT, CDR2 SNEGSKA (reference sequence). The CDR3 DNA reads as TGCAGTGCTACCAAAGTAGGGCCAGGGGGCAGGTACACCTTC. Its protein is CSATKVGPGGRYTF.

This rearrangement joins TRBV4-1 to TRBJ2-7; D perhaps matches TRBD1 (5 bases). CDR3 length equals 15 residues. V was trimmed by 4 bases and J by 0 bases, leaving 13 bases between them. The germline V gene encodes CDR1 MGHRA and CDR2 YSYEKL. As DNA, the CDR3 is TGCGCCAGCAGCCTCCTCAGGGATGGCTCCTACGAGCAGTACTTC. This encodes CASSLLRDGSYEQYF.